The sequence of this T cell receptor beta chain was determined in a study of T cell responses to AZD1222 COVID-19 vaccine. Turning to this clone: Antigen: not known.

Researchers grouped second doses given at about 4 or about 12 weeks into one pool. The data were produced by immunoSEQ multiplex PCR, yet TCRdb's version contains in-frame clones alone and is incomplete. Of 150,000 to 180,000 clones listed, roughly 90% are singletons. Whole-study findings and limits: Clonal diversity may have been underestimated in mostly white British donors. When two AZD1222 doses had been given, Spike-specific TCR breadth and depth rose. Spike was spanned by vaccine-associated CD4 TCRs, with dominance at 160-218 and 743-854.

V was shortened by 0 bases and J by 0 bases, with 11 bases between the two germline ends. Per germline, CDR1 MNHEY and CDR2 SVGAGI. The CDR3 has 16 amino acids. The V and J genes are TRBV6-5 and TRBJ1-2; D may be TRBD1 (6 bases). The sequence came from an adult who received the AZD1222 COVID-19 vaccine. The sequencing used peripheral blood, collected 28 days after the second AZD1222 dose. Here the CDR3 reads CASSYSDSLPNYGYTF. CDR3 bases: TGTGCCAGCAGTTACTCGGACAGTCTACCTAACTATGGCTACACCTTC.